This TCR beta chain was profiled in a study of cytomegalovirus exposure and HLA in healthy donors. This CDR3 is 16 amino acids long. CDR1 is MNHEY and CDR2 is SVGAGI in the germline V gene. After removal of 4 bases from V and 0 bases from J, the junction contained 8 bases not matched to a gene. The PCR made use of 60 Vbeta and 13 Jbeta primers. Sequenced by immunoSEQ multiplex PCR; TCRdb stores in-frame clones only, minus some. In the table there are around 99,000 clones, approximately 63% of which are singletons. This clone was counted only a few times. This sequence originates from a woman aged 25 to 39 in good health and CMV-seronegative. Sequenced sample: PBMCs. The chain carries TRBV6-5 and TRBJ1-1, with TRBD1 matching 7 bases. The CDR3 DNA reads TGTGCCAGCAGTTGGCGAACAGGGGTTATGAACACTGAAGCTTTCTTT. It codes for CASSWRTGVMNTEAFF.